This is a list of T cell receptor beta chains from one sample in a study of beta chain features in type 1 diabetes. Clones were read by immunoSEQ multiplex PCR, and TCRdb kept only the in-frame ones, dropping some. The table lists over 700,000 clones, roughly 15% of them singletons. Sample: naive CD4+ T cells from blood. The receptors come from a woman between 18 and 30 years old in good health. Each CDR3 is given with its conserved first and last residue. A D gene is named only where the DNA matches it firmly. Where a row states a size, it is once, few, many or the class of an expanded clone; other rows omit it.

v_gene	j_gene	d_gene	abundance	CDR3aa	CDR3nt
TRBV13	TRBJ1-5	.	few	CASSKSGGNQPQHF	TGTGCCAGCAGCAAATCAGGGGGCAATCAGCCCCAGCATTTT
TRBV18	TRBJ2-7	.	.	CASSPSQGIRYEQYF	TGTGCCAGCTCACCAAGCCAGGGTATACGCTACGAGCAGTACTTC
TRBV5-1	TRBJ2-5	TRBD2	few	CASSSSGTSETQYF	TGCGCCAGCAGCTCTAGCGGGACCTCGGAGACCCAGTACTTC
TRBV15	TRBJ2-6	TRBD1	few	CATSRLRGQGANVLTF	TGTGCCACCAGCAGATTAAGGGGGCAAGGGGCCAACGTCCTGACTTTC
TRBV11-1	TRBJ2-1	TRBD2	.	CASSGREAYNEQFF	TGTGCCAGCAGTGGCCGGGAGGCCTACAATGAGCAGTTCTTC
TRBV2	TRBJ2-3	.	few	CASSNSRDTQYF	TGTGCCAGCAGCAACAGTAGAGATACGCAGTATTTT
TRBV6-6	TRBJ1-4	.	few	CASSYPGTRSEKLFF	TGTGCCAGCAGTTACCCAGGGACGCGGTCCGAAAAACTGTTTTTT
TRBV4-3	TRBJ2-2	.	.	CASSQQGSGRSGELFF	TGCGCCAGCAGCCAACAGGGATCAGGCAGAAGCGGGGAGCTGTTTTTT
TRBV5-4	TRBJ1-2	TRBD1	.	CASSLGDRDYGYTF	TGTGCCAGCAGCTTGGGTGACAGGGACTATGGCTACACCTTC
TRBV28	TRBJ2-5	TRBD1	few	CASSLIQGTVETQYF	TGTGCCAGCAGTTTAATACAGGGGACAGTAGAGACCCAGTACTTC
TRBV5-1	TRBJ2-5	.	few	CASSLGPGETQYF	TGCGCCAGCAGCTTGGGGCCTGGAGAGACCCAGTACTTC
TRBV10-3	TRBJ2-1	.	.	CAIRDLGNEQFF	TGTGCCATCCGGGACTTAGGCAATGAGCAGTTCTTC
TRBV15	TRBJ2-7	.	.	CATSRATGEQYF	TGTGCCACCAGCAGAGCAACAGGGGAGCAGTACTTC
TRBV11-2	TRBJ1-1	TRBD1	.	CASSSLGGKAEAFF	TGTGCCAGCAGCTCACTAGGGGGCAAGGCTGAAGCTTTCTTT
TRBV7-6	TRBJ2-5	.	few	CASSLLTETQYF	TGTGCCAGCAGCTTACTCACAGAGACCCAGTACTTC
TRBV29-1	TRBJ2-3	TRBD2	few	CSARRLAGGSVTDTQYF	TGCAGCGCTAGGAGACTAGCGGGAGGGTCGGTCACAGATACGCAGTATTTT